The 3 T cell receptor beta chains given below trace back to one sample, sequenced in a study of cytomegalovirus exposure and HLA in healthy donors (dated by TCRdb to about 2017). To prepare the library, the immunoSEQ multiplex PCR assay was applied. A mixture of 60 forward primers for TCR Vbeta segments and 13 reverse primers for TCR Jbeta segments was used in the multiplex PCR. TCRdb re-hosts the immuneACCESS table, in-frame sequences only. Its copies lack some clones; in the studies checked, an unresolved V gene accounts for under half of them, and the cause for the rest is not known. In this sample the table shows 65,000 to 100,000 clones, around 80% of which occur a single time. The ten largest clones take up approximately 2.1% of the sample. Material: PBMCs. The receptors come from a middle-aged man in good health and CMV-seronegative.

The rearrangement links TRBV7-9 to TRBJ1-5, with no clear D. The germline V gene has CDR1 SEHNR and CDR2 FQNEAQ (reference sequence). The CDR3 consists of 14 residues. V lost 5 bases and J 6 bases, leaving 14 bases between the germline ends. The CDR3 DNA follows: TGTGCCAGCAGCCAGTCCGATTTACGTCAGCCCCAGCATTTT. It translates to CASSQSDLRQPQHF.

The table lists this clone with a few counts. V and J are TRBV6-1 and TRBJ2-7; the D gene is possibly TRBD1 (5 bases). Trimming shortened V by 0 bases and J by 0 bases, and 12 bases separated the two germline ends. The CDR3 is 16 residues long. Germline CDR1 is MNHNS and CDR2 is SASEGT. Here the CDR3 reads CASSEAGRTSSYEQYF. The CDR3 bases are TGTGCCAGCAGTGAAGCGGGCAGGACAAGCTCCTACGAGCAGTACTTC.

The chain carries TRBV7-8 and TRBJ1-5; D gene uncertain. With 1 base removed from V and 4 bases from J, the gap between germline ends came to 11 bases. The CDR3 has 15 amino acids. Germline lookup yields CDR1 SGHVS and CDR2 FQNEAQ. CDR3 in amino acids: CASSLGGGPNQPQHF. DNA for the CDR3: TGTGCCAGCAGCTTAGGTGGAGGACCGAATCAGCCCCAGCATTTT. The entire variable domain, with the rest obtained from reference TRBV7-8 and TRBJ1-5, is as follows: GAGVSQSPRYKVAKRGQDVALRCDPISGHVSLFWYQQALGQGPEFLTYFQNEAQLDKSGLPSDRFFAERPEGSVSTLKIQRTQQEDSAVYLCASSLGGGPNQPQHFGDGTRLSIL.